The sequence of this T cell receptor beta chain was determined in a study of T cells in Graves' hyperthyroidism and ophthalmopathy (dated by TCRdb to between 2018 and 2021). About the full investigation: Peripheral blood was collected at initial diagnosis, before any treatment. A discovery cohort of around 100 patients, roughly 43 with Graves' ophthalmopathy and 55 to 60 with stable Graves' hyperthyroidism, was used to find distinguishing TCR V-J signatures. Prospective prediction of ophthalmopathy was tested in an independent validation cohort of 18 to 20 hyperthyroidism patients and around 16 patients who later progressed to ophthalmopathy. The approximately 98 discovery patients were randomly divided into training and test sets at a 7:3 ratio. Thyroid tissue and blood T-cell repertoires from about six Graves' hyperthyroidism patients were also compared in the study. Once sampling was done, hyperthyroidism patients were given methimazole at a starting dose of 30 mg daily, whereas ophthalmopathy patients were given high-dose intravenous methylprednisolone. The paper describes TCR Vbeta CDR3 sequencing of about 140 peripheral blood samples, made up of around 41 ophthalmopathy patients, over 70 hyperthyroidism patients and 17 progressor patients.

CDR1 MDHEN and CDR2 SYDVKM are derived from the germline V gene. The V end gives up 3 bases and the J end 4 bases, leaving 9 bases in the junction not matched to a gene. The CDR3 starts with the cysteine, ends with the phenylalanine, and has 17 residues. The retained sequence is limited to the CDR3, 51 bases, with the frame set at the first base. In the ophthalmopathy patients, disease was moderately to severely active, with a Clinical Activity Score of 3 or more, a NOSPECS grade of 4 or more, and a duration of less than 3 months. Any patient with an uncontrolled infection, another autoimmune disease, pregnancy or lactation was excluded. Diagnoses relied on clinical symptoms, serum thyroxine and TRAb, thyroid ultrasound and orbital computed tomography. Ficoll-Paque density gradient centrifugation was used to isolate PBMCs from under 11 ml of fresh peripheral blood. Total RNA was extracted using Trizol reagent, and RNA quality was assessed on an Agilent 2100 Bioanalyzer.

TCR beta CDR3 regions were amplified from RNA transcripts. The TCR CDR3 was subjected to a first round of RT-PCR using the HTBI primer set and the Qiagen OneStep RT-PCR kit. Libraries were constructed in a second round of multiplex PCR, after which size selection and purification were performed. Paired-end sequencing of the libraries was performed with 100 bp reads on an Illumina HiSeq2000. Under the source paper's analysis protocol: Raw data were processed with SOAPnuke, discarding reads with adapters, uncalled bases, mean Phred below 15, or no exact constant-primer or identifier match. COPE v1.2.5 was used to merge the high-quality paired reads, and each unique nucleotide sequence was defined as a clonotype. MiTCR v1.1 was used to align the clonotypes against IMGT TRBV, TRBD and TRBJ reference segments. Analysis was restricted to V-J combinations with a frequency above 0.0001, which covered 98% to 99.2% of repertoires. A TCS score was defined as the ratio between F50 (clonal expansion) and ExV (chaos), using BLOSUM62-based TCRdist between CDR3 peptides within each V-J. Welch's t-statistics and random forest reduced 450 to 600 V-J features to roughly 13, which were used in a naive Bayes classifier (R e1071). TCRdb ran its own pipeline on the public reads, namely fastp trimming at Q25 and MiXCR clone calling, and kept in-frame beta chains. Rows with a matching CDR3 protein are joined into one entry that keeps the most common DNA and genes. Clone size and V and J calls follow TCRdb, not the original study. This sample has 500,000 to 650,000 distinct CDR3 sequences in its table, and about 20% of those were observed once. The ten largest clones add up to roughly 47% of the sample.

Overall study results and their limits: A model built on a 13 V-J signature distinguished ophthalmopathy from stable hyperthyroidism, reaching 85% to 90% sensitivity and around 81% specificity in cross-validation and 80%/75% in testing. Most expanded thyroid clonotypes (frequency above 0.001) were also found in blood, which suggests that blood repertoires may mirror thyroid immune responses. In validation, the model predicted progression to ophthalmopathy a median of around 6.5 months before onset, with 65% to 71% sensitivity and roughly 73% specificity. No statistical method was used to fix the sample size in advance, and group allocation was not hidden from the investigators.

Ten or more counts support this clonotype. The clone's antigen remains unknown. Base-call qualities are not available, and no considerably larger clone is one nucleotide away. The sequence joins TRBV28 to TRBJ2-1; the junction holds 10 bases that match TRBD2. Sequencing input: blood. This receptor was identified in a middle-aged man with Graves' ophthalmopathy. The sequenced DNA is TGTGCCAGCAGTTTTGGTTCTAGCGGGAGAAGTTACAATGAGCAGTTCTTC. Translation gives CASSFGSSGRSYNEQFF.